Following are 7 T cell receptor beta chains from one sample sequenced in a study of OX40 agonist ivuxolimab in advanced cancers. Profiled with immunoSEQ multiplex PCR; TCRdb holds only in-frame clones, not every one. Of some 64,000 clones detected, more than 85% appear once; the ten largest clones hold approximately 0.64%. The sample was CD4+ or CD8+ T cells sorted from blood, taken in a trial of the OX40 agonist ivuxolimab. The receptors here all came from an adult with an advanced solid tumor such as melanoma, head and neck, liver or kidney cancer.

The sample holds one count of this clone. The V call is TRBV7-3, the J call TRBJ2-7; TRBD1 agrees at 9 bases. This CDR3 region has 13 residues. Germline V lookup: CDR1 SGHTA, CDR2 FQGTGA. V was pared by 5 bases and J by 4 bases, with 3 bases of the junction left unmatched. CDR3 protein: CASSTQGAYEQYF. The DNA of the CDR3 is TGTGCCAGCAGCACACAGGGGGCTTACGAGCAGTACTTC.

The rearrangement links TRBV9 to TRBJ2-4; the match to TRBD1 covers 9 bases. There are 17 residues in the CDR3. Germline lookup yields CDR1 SGDLS and CDR2 YYNGEE. V dropped 4 bases and J dropped 6; count of bases not matched to a gene: 14. CDR3 DNA: TGTGCCAGCAGCCCAAGGTGGACCTGGGGACAGGGAAACATTCAGTACTTC. It yields the protein CASSPRWTWGQGNIQYF.

This sequence joins TRBV30 and TRBJ2-5; 8 bases match TRBD1. V dropped 4 bases and J dropped 5; count of bases not matched to a gene: 6. Germline CDR1 GTSNPN, CDR2 SVGIG (reference sequence). CDR3 length equals 13 residues. The CDR3 is CAWMSGGSETQYF. The CDR3 DNA sequence: TGTGCCTGGATGTCAGGGGGCAGCGAGACCCAGTACTTC.

The chain couples TRBV11-2 to TRBJ2-2; 8 nucleotides line up with TRBD1. In germline, CDR1 is SGHAT, CDR2 FQNNGV. The CDR3 has 15 amino acids. V trimming: 7 bases; J trimming: 4 bases; junction bases outside the gene matches: 8. This chain's CDR3 is CASTRGQGGTGELFF. CDR3 bases: TGTGCCAGCACCCGTGGACAGGGAGGCACCGGGGAGCTGTTTTTT.

The V call is TRBV6-5, the J call TRBJ1-2, with TRBD1 as a possible D gene (5 bases). The CDR3 spans 13 residues. CDR1 is MNHEY and CDR2 is SVGAGI in the germline V gene. Trimming left V 3 bases short and J 8 bases short, with 13 bases between. The CDR3 DNA is TGTGCCAGCAGTTATCTTGGGAGGGGAGGCTACACCTTC. Its protein product is CASSYLGRGGYTF.

This chain uses TRBV4-1 with TRBJ1-2; TRBD1 is a possible D gene (6 bases). In germline, CDR1 is MGHRA, CDR2 YSYEKL. Trimming removed 4 bases at V and 0 bases at J, with 12 bases between. This CDR3 has 15 amino acids. Here the CDR3 reads CASSPTGSTNYGYTF. The CDR3 region has the DNA TGCGCCAGCAGCCCCACAGGGTCCACTAACTATGGCTACACCTTC.

The count of this clone is one. The CDR3 is CASSPLTSGGAYNEQFF. The CDR3 coding sequence is TGTGCCAGCTCACCACTCACTAGCGGGGGAGCCTACAATGAGCAGTTCTTC. V is TRBV18 and J is TRBJ2-1; 11 bases are a match to TRBD2. The germline V gene has CDR1 KGHSH and CDR2 LQKENI. This CDR3 is 17 amino acids long. V was clipped by 1 base and J by 2 bases; unmatched bases: 4. Based on the CDR3 plus reference TRBV18 and TRBJ2-1, the full variable domain is NAGVMQNPRHLVRRRGQEARLRCSPMKGHSHVYWYRQLPEEGLKFMVYLQKENIIDESGMPKERFSAEFPKEGPSILRIQQVVRGDSAAYFCASSPLTSGGAYNEQFFGPGTRLTVL.